The present entry profiles one T cell receptor beta chain with its context. In the source study's methods: Nucleated cell counts were estimated from reference gene primer amplification. The repertoire was sequenced with immunoSEQ multiplex PCR; TCRdb's copy has only in-frame clones and lacks some. For V, J and clone size, that table is used; D and trimming come from the DNA. There are about 200,000 clones in the sample; around 83% occur only once, and about 9.4% lies in the top ten. V trimming: 7 bases; J trimming: 5 bases; junction bases outside the gene matches: 7. The CDR3 is 13 amino acids. The data belong to a study of blood T cell repertoires in COVID-19. About the study: Acute and convalescent COVID-19 samples came from the United States, Italy and Spain.

This chain connects TRBV12-3 or TRBV12-4 to TRBJ1-1, with 7 bases that match TRBD1. Sequencing was carried out using peripheral blood. The receptor's source is a woman aged 45-60 years with COVID-19, enrolled during active disease. The CDR3 nucleotides are TGTGCCAGCATTGACAGGGTAGGGACTGAAGCTTTCTTT. Amino acids: CASIDRVGTEAFF.